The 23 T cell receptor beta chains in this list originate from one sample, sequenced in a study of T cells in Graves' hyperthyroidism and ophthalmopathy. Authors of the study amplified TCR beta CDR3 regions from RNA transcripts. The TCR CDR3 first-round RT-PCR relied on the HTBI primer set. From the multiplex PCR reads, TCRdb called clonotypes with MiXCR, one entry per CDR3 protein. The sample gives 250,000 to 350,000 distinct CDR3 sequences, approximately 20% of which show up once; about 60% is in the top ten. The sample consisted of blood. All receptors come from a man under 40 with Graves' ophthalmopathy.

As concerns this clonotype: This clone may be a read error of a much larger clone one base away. This CDR3 is CASSPWGTQYF. Here the CDR3 DNA reads TGTGCCAGCAGCCCGTGGGGGACGCAGTATTTT. This chain uses TRBV11-2 with TRBJ2-3; D could derive from TRBD1 or TRBD2 (5 bases each). Trimming stripped 5 bases from V and 9 bases from J, with 9 bases between. Germline lookup yields CDR1 SGHAT and CDR2 FQNNGV. This CDR3 is built from 11 residues.

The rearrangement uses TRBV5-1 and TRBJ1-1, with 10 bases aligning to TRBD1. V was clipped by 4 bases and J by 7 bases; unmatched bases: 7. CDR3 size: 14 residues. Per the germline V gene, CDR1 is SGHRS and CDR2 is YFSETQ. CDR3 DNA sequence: TGCGCCAGCAGCAGCGGACAGGGGGTTGGTGAAGCTTTCTTT. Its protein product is CASSSGQGVGEAFF.

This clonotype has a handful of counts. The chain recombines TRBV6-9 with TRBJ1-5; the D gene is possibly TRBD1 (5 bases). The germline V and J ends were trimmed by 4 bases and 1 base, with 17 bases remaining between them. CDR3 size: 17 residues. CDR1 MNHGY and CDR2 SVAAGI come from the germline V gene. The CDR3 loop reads CASSFDPGPKSNQPQHF. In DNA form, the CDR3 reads TGTGCCAGCAGTTTTGATCCGGGACCTAAGAGCAATCAGCCCCAGCATTTT.

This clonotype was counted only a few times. CDR3 sequence reads: CASSRGLAGYEQYF. DNA of the CDR3: TGTGCCAGCAGCAGGGGACTAGCGGGCTACGAGCAGTACTTC. The chain recombines TRBV5-6 with TRBJ2-7; TRBD2 agrees at 12 bases. Germline V gene lookup returns CDR1 SGHDT and CDR2 YYEEEE. After removal of 4 bases from V and 3 bases from J, the junction contained 2 bases not matched to a gene. The CDR3 has 14 residues.

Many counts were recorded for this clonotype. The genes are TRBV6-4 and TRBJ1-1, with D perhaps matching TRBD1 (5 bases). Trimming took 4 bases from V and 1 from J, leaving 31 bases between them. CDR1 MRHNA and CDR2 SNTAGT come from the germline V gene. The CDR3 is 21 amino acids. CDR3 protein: CASSAPDPPCDSPMGNTEAFF. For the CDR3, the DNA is TGTGCCAGCAGTGCTCCTGATCCCCCCTGCGACAGCCCCATGGGGAACACTGAAGCTTTCTTT.

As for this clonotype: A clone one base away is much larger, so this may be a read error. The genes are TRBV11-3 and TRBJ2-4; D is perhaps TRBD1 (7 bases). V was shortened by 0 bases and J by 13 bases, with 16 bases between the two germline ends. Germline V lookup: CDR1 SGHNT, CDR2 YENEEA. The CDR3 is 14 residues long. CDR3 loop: CASSLDQGVGRQYF. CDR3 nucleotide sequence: TGTGCCAGCAGCTTAGATCAGGGGGTTGGGAGGCAGTACTTC.

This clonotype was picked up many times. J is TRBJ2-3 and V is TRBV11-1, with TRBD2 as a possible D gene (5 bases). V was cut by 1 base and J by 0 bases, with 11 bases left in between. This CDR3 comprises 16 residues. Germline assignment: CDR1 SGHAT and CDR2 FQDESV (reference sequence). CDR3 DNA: TGTGCCAGCAGCTTAGGGCTAGCAGATAGCACAGATACGCAGTATTTT. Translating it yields CASSLGLADSTDTQYF.

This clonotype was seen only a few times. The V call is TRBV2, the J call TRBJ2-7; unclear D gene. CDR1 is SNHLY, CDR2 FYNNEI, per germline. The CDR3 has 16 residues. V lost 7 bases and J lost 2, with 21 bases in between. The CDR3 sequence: CASTSFGTISPYEQYF. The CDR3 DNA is TGTGCCAGCACCAGTTTTGGCACCATATCACCCTACGAGCAGTACTTC.

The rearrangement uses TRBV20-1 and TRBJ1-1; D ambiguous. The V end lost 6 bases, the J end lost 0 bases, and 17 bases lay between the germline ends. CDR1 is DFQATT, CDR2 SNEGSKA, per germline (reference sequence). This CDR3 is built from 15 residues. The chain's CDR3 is CSASRFTLMNTEAFF. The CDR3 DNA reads TGCAGTGCCAGTCGGTTTACCCTTATGAACACTGAAGCTTTCTTT.

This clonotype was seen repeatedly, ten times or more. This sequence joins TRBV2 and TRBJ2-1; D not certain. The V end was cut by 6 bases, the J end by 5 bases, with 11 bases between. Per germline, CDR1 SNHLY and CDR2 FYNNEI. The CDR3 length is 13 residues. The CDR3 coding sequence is TGTGCCAGCAGGCGGCGCGAGCACAATGAGCAGTTCTTC. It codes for CASRRREHNEQFF.

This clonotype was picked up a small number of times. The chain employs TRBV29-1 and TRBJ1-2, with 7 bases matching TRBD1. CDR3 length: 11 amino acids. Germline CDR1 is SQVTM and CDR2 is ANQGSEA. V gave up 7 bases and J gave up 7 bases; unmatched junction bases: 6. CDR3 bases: TGCAGCGCTTGGACAGGCTCTGGCTACACCTTC. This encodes CSAWTGSGYTF. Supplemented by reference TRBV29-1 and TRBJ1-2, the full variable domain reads SAVISQKPSRDICQRGTSLTIQCQVDSQVTMMFWYRQQPGQSLTLIATANQGSEATYESGFVIDKFPISRPNLTFSTLTVSNMSPEDSSIYLCSAWTGSGYTFGSGTRLTVV.

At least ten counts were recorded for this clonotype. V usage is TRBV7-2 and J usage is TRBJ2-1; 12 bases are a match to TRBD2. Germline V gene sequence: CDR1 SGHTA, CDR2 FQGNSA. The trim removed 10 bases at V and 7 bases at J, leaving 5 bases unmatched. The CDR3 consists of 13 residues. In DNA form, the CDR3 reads TGTGCCACTTCTAGCGGGAGGGGTAATGAGCAGTTCTTC. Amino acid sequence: CATSSGRGNEQFF.

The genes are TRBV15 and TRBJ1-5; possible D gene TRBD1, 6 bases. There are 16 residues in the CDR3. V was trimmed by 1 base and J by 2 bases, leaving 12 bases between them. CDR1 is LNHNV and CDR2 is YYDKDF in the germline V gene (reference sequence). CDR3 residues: CATSRGEGDGNQPQHF. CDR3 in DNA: TGTGCCACCAGCAGAGGTGAGGGGGACGGCAATCAGCCCCAGCATTTT. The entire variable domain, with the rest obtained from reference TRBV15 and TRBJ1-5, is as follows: DAMVIQNPRYQVTQFGKPVTLSCSQTLNHNVMYWYQQKSSQAPKLLFHYYDKDFNNEADTPDNFQSRRPNTSFCFLDIRSPGLGDTAMYLCATSRGEGDGNQPQHFGDGTRLSIL.

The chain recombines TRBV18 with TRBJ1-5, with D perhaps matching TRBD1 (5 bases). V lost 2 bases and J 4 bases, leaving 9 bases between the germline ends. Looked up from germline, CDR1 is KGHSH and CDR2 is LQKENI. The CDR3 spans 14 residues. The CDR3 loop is CASSPRDGNQPQHF. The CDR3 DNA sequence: TGTGCCAGCTCACCAAGGGACGGGAATCAGCCCCAGCATTTT.

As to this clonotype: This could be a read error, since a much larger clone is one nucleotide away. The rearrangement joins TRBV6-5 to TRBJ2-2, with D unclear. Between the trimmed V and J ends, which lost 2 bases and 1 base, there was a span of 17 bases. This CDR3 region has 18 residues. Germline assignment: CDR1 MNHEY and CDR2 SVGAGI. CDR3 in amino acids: CASSYALFAGGNTGELFF. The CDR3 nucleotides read TGTGCCAGCAGTTACGCGCTCTTCGCAGGCGGGAACACCGGGGAGCTGTTTTTT.

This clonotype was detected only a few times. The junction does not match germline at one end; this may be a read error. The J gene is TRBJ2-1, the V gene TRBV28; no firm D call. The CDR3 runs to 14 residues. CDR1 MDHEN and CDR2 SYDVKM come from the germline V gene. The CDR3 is CANSSLGSYNEQFF. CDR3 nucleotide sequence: TGTGCCAACAGTTCCTTAGGATCCTACAATGAGCAGTTCTTC.

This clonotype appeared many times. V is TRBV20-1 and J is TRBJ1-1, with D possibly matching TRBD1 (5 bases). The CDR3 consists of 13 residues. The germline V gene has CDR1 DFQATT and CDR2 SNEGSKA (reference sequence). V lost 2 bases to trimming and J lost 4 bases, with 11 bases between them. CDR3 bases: TGCAGTGCTAGACGGGGCGTGGGCACTGAAGCTTTCTTT. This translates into CSARRGVGTEAFF.

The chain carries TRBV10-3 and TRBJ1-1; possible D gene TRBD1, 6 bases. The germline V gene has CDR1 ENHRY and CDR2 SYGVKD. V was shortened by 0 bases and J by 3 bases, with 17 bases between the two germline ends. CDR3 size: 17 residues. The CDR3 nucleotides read TGTGCCATCAGTGAGTCGACCCCGAGGGGGGCAGACACTGAAGCTTTCTTT. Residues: CAISESTPRGADTEAFF.

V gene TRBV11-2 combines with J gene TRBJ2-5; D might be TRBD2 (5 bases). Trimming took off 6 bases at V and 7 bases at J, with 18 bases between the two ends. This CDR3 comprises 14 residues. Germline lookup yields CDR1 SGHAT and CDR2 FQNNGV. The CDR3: CASREIGISGTQYF. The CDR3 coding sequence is TGTGCCAGCAGGGAAATCGGGATCTCCGGGACCCAGTACTTC. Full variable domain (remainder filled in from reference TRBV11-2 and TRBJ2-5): EAGVAQSPRYKIIEKRQSVAFWCNPISGHATLYWYQQILGQGPKLLIQFQNNGVVDDSQLPKDRFSAERLKGVDSTLKIQPAKLEDSAVYLCASREIGISGTQYFGPGTRLLVL.

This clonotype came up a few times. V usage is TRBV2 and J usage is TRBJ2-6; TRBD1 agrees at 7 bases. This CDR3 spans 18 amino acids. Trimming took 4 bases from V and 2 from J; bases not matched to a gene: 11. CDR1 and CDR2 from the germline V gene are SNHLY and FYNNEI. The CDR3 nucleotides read TGTGCCAGCAGTGGACAGGGCCCGGGAATGGCTGGGGCCAACGTCCTGACTTTC. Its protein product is CASSGQGPGMAGANVLTF.

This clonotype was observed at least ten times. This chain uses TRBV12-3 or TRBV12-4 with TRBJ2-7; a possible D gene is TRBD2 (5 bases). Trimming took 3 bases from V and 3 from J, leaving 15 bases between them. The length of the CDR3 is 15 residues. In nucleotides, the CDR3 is TGTGCCAGCAGTTTTATCGGGGAGCGCTACTACGAGCAGTACTTC. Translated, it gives CASSFIGERYYEQYF.

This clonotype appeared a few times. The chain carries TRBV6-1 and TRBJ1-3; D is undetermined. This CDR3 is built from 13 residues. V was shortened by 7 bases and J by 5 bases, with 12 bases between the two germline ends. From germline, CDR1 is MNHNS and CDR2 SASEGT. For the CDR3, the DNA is TGTGCCAGCACCCCGACCGCGAGAAACACCATATATTTT. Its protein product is CASTPTARNTIYF.

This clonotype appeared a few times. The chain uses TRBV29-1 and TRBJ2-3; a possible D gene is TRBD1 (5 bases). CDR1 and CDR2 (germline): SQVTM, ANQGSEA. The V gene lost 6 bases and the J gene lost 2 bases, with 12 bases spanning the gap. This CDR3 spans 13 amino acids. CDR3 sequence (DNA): TGCAGCGTGGACACGGATATCACAGATACGCAGTATTTT. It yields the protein CSVDTDITDTQYF.